A few counts support the clone carrying this T cell receptor beta chain. Its antigen is still unknown. Via MiXCR, TCRdb re-called the 5' RACE reads, giving one row per CDR3 protein. The sample yields more than 250,000 distinct CDR3 sequences, 15% to 20% seen once. The sample is drawn from a study of T-cell memory formation after mild COVID-19. Study results and limitations: Day 37-peaking second-wave clones had unconfirmed SARS-CoV-2 specificity.

Germline CDR1 SGHAT, CDR2 FQNNGV. The V gene lost 3 bases and the J gene lost 1 base, with 9 bases spanning the gap. The CDR3 consists of 14 residues. This chain links TRBV11-2 with TRBJ1-1; no clear D gene. The sequence came from a man younger than 30 who had mild COVID-19 (a few samples of this study predate the infection). Cell type and time point are not known. Sequenced material: PBMCs or a T cell subset sorted from them (not recorded which). CDR3 amino acids: CASSFYRQNTEAFF. CDR3 bases: TGTGCCAGCAGCTTTTATAGACAGAACACTGAAGCTTTCTTT.